This TCR beta chain was profiled in a study of T cell responses to AZD1222 COVID-19 vaccine. Concerning this clone: Its antigen remains unidentified.

Sequenced by immunoSEQ multiplex PCR; TCRdb stores in-frame clones only, minus some. The table records 110,000 to 150,000 clones, about 93% of them present only once. Study findings and constraints: Seropositive AZD1222 recipients at baseline numbered only five or six.

This sequence originates from an adult in good health. The source material was peripheral blood, sampled on day 0 of AZD1222 vaccination.

For the CDR3, the DNA is TGTGCCACCAGCAGCAGGGTCACCTACAATGAGCAGTTCTTC. It specifies CATSSRVTYNEQFF. The chain recombines TRBV15 with TRBJ2-1; D perhaps matches TRBD1 (5 bases). CDR3 size: 14 residues. Trimming removed 3 bases from V and 2 bases from J, with 8 bases in between. Germline CDR1 and CDR2: LNHNV and YYDKDF (reference sequence).